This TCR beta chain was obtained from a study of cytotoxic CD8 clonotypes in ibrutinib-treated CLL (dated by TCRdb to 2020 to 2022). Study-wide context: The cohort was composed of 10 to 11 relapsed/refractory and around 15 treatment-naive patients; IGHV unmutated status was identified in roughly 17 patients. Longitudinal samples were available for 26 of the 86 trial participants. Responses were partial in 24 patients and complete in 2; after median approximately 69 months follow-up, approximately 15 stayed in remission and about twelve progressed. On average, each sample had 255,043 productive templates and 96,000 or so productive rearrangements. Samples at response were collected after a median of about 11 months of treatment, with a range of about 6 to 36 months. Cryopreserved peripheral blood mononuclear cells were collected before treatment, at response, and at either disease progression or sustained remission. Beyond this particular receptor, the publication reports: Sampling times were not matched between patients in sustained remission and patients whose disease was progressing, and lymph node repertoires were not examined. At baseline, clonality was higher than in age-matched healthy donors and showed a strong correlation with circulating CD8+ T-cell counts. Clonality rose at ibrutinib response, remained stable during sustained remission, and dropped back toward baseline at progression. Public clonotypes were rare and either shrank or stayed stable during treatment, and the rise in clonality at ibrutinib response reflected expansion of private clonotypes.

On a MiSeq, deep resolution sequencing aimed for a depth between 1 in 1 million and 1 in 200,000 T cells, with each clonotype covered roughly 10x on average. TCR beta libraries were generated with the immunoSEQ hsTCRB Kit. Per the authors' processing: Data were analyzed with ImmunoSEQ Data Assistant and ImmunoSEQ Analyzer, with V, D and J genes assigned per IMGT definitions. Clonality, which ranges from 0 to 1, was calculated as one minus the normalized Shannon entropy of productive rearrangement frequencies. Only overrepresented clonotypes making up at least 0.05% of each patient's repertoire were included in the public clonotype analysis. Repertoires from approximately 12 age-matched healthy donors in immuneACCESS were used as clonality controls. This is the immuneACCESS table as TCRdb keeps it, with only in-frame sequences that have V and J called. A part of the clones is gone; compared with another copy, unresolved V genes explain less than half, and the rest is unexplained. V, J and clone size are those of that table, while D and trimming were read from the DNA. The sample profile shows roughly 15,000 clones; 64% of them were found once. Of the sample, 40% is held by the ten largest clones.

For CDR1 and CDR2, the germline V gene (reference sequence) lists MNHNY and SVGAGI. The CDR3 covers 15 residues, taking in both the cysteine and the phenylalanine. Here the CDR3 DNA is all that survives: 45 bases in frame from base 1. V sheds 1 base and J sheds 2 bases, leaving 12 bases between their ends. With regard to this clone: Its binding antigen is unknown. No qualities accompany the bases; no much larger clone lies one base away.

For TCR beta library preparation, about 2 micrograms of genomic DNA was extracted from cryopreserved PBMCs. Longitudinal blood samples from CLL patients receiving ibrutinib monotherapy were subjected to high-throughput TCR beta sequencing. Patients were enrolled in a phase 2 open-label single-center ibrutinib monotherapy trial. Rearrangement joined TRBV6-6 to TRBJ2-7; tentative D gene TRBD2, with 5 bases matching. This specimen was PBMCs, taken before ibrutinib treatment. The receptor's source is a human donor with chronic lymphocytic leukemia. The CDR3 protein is CASSYYGETTYEQYF. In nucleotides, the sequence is TGTGCCAGCAGTTACTATGGGGAGACGACCTACGAGCAGTACTTC.